Reported below is one T cell receptor (beta chain). The data stem from a study of blood T cell repertoires in COVID-19. At the level of the study: Both acute and convalescent COVID-19 samples were obtained from the United States, Italy and Spain. Nucleic acid was either cDNA or gDNA, and it came from T cells, B-cell-depleted T cells, or PBMCs.

This CDR3 region has 17 residues. V gave up 4 bases and J gave up 4 bases; unmatched junction bases: 5. Germline V gene sequence: CDR1 KGHDR, CDR2 SFDVKD. The authors' processing: Amplification with reference gene primers provided the estimates of nucleated cell counts. Profiling relied on immunoSEQ multiplex PCR, and the TCRdb table lists in-frame clones only, not all of them. Clone size and V and J calls were adopted from that table, with D and trimming inferred from the DNA. The table lists roughly 340,000 clones, more than 75% of them singletons. The receptor comes from a young woman who had recovered from COVID-19. Sequencing was done on a sample of peripheral blood. The chain uses TRBV24-1 and TRBJ2-1; TRBD2 agrees at 14 bases. The CDR3 bases are TGTGCCACCAGTGACTCAGGACTAGCGGGGGGATACAATGAGCAGTTCTTC. This sequence encodes CATSDSGLAGGYNEQFF.